This entry lists 10 T cell receptor beta chains sequenced from one sample in a study of T-cell memory formation after mild COVID-19. Each CDR3 protein gets one entry after TCRdb re-called the 5' RACE reads with MiXCR. The sample contains around 390,000 distinct CDR3 sequences, roughly 15% of which appear only once. What was sequenced was PBMCs or a T cell subset sorted from them (not recorded which). The receptors here all came from a man younger than 30 who had mild COVID-19 (a few samples of this study predate the infection). Cell type and time point are not known.

The chain joins TRBV7-7 to TRBJ2-2, with D possibly matching TRBD1 (6 bases). Trimming took 3 bases from V and 7 from J, leaving 9 bases between them. CDR3 size: 13 residues. Germline values: CDR1 SSHAT, CDR2 FNYEAQ (reference sequence). Written as DNA, the CDR3 is TGTGCCAGCAGCTTGACAGGAGTCGGGGAGCTGTTTTTT. Protein product: CASSLTGVGELFF.

This sequence joins TRBV7-9 and TRBJ1-2, with D tentatively TRBD1 (5 bases). The V and J ends lost 5 bases and 8 bases respectively, with 9 bases between them. The CDR3 contains 11 residues. From germline, CDR1 is SEHNR and CDR2 FQNEAQ (reference sequence). The CDR3 reads CASSRNRGYTF. The DNA for the CDR3 is TGTGCCAGCAGCCGGAACAGGGGCTACACCTTC.

This clonotype was counted a few times. The chain employs TRBV29-1 and TRBJ1-1; possible D gene TRBD1, 5 bases. The CDR3 runs to 15 residues. Trimming removed 5 bases at V and 9 bases at J, with 25 bases between. Germline CDR1 and CDR2: SQVTM and ANQGSEA. The DNA of the CDR3 is TGCAGCGTTAGTTCCTCAGGGAGGGAGGGATCTAAAGCTTTCTTT. Translated: CSVSSSGREGSKAFF.

This clonotype was counted a few times. This chain joins TRBV4-3 and TRBJ2-5; 11 bases line up with TRBD2. CDR1 LGHNA and CDR2 YSLEER come from the germline V gene. The J segment lost 2 bases and the V segment lost 3 bases, leaving 5 bases of the junction unmatched. This CDR3 spans 16 amino acids. The CDR3 sequence: CASSQGASGGQETQYF. The CDR3 region has the DNA TGCGCCAGCAGCCAGGGTGCTAGCGGGGGGCAAGAGACCCAGTACTTC.

The chain links TRBV3-1 to TRBJ1-6; D uncertain. Germline assignment: CDR1 LGHDT and CDR2 YNNKEL (reference sequence). There are 13 residues in the CDR3. V was shortened by 4 bases and J by 8 bases, with 9 bases between the two germline ends. The CDR3 DNA reads as TGTGCCAGCAGCCCTAGAGGACATTCACCCCTCCACTTT. Protein: CASSPRGHSPLHF. The complete variable domain, with remaining parts taken from reference TRBV3-1 and TRBJ1-6, reads DTAVSQTPKYLVTQMGNDKSIKCEQNLGHDTMYWYKQDSKKFLKIMFSYNNKELIINETVPNRFSPKSPDKAHLNLHINSLELGDSAVYFCASSPRGHSPLHFGNGTRLTVT.

This clonotype turned up a few times. The rearrangement links TRBV11-2 to TRBJ2-5; D remains unclear. Trimming pared 5 bases from V and 2 bases from J, leaving 9 bases between. The CDR3 is made up of 13 amino acids. In germline, CDR1 is SGHAT, CDR2 FQNNGV. In DNA form, the CDR3 reads TGTGCCAGCAGCGGCGAGGTACAAGAGACCCAGTACTTC. Amino acid sequence: CASSGEVQETQYF. Complete variable domain (other parts from reference TRBV11-2 and TRBJ2-5): EAGVAQSPRYKIIEKRQSVAFWCNPISGHATLYWYQQILGQGPKLLIQFQNNGVVDDSQLPKDRFSAERLKGVDSTLKIQPAKLEDSAVYLCASSGEVQETQYFGPGTRLLVL.

V gene TRBV24-1 combines with J gene TRBJ2-3; D remains unclear. The CDR3 contains 13 residues. V was pared by 0 bases and J by 6 bases, with 6 bases between. Looked up from germline, CDR1 is KGHDR and CDR2 is SFDVKD. The CDR3 DNA reads TGTGCCACCAGTGATTTGCGCATTGATACGCAGTATTTT. Its protein product is CATSDLRIDTQYF.

This rearrangement joins TRBV27 to TRBJ1-1; D might be TRBD1 (5 bases). In germline, CDR1 is MNHEY, CDR2 SMNVEV (reference sequence). V lost 8 bases and J lost 3, with 16 bases in between. The CDR3 extends over 14 amino acids. The CDR3 is CASAGPGTHTEAFF. For the CDR3, the DNA is TGTGCCAGCGCCGGCCCGGGGACCCACACTGAAGCTTTCTTT.

J is TRBJ1-2 and V is TRBV9; 9 positions match TRBD1. This CDR3 has 17 amino acids. The trim removed 1 base at V and 7 bases at J, leaving 14 bases unmatched. Germline CDR1 SGDLS, CDR2 YYNGEE. CDR3 nucleotides: TGTGCCAGCAGCGTAATGAGTTCGGGACAGGGCCCGCCTGGCTACACCTTC. It is translated as CASSVMSSGQGPPGYTF.

The chain recombines TRBV18 with TRBJ2-7; 11 bases match TRBD1. This CDR3 spans 15 amino acids. With 3 bases clipped from V and 3 bases from J, the junction kept 4 bases outside the gene matches. From germline, CDR1 is KGHSH and CDR2 LQKENI. The CDR3 DNA sequence: TGTGCCAGCTCACCTCCGGGACAGGGGGGCTACGAGCAGTACTTC. Amino acids: CASSPPGQGGYEQYF.